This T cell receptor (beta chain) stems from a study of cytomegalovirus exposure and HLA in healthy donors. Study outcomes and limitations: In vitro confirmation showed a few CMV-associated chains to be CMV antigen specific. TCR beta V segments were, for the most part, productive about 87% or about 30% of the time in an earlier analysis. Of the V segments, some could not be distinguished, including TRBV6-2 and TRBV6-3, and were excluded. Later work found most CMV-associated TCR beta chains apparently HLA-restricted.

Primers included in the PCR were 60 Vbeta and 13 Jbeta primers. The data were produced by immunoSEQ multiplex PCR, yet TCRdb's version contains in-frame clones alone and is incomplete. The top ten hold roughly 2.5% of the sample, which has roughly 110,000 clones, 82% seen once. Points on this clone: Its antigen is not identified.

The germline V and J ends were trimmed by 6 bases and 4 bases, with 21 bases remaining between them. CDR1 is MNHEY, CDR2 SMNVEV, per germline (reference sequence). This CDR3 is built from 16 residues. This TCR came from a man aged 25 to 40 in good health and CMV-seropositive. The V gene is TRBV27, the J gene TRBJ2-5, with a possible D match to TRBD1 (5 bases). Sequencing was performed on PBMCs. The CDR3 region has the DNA TGTGCCAGCAGCCTATATTATCAAGGACAATTAGAGACCCAGTACTTC. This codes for CASSLYYQGQLETQYF.